The 20 T cell receptor beta chains below were found in one sample sequenced in a study of T cells in Graves' hyperthyroidism and ophthalmopathy. Regions amplified from RNA transcripts were the TCR beta CDR3 regions. A first-round RT-PCR of the TCR CDR3 used the HTBI primer set. TCRdb itself ran the multiplex PCR reads through MiXCR, one entry per CDR3 protein. The sample records about 570,000 distinct CDR3 sequences, about 43% being singletons. The sample consisted of peripheral blood or thyroid tissue (not recorded which). The receptors derive from an adult woman with Graves' disease, either hyperthyroidism or ophthalmopathy (not recorded which).

V is TRBV10-3 and J is TRBJ2-5; a weak D match, TRBD2 (7 bases). Per the germline V gene, CDR1 is ENHRY and CDR2 is SYGVKD. The CDR3 loop spans 15 amino acids. Trimming removed 4 bases at V and 9 bases at J, with 21 bases between. CDR3 in amino acids: CAISAQGGGNQPQYF. In nucleotides, the CDR3 is TGTGCCATCAGTGCACAGGGCGGGGGCAATCAGCCCCAGTACTTC.

Only one count was recorded for this clonotype. This sequence joins TRBV10-2 and TRBJ1-5; weak D call: TRBD1 (6 bases). This CDR3 contains 12 residues. Per the germline V gene, CDR1 is WSHSY and CDR2 is SAAADI. Trimming took 9 bases from V and 10 from J, leaving 16 bases between them. The CDR3 loop reads CASSQGHGPQHF. In DNA, the CDR3 is TGCGCCAGTTCTCAGGGGCACGGACCCCAGCATTTT.

Turning to this clonotype: A much larger clone sits a single nucleotide away, making a read error possible. The rearrangement uses TRBV7-9 and TRBJ2-7; the D gene is possibly TRBD1 (6 bases). The CDR3 extends over 13 amino acids. The V gene's germline CDR1 is SEHNR and CDR2 FQNEAQ (reference sequence). The CDR3 spells CASVDRNPYEQCF. The CDR3 DNA reads as TGTGCCAGCGTTGACAGGAACCCCTACGAGCAGTGCTTC.

This CDR3 reads CASSPGGGRDYGYTF. The CDR3 nucleotides are TGTGCCAGCAGCCCTGGGGGGGGCAGGGACTATGGCTACACCTTC. V and J are TRBV28 and TRBJ1-2; a weak D match, TRBD1 (6 bases). From germline, CDR1 is MDHEN and CDR2 SYDVKM. This CDR3 is built from 15 residues. Between the trimmed V and J ends, which lost 6 bases and 3 bases, there was a span of 17 bases.

The chain employs TRBV7-3 and TRBJ1-4, with D unclear. The V gene's germline CDR1 is SGHTA and CDR2 FQGTGA. The V gene lost 3 bases and the J gene lost 6 bases, with 8 bases spanning the gap. The CDR3 runs 13 residues. The chain's CDR3 is CASSFSSDEKLFF. DNA of the CDR3: TGTGCCAGCAGCTTTAGTTCGGATGAAAAACTGTTTTTT.

This clonotype was counted ten times or more. The CDR3: CASSLDVPGTGEETEAFF. The CDR3 DNA follows: TGTGCCAGCAGCTTAGATGTGCCCGGGACAGGAGAGGAGACTGAAGCTTTCTTT. J is TRBJ1-1 and V is TRBV7-9; the match to TRBD1 covers 8 bases. Germline CDR1 is SEHNR and CDR2 is FQNEAQ (reference sequence). The V segment lost 1 base and the J segment 5 bases; nucleotides outside the gene matches: 15. The CDR3 runs to 18 residues.

This rearrangement joins TRBV29-1 to TRBJ2-5, with D possibly being TRBD1 (5 bases). The CDR3 contains 12 residues. The germline CDR1 and CDR2 sequences are SQVTM and ANQGSEA. V gave up 4 bases and J gave up 5 bases, with 11 bases separating them. The CDR3 protein is CSVGRDRETQYF. CDR3 coding DNA: TGCAGCGTTGGCAGGGATCGGGAGACCCAGTACTTC.

At least ten counts were recorded for this clonotype. The CDR3 bases are TGCGCCAGCAGCTTCGACAGATTCGAAAAACTGTTTTTT. Protein sequence: CASSFDRFEKLFF. The rearrangement joins TRBV5-1 to TRBJ1-4; D is possibly TRBD1 (5 bases). The germline V and J ends were trimmed by 2 bases and 8 bases, with 10 bases remaining between them. Germline V gene lookup returns CDR1 SGHRS and CDR2 YFSETQ. The CDR3 covers 13 residues.

Ten or more counts support this clonotype. The chain is built from TRBV7-9 and TRBJ2-2; D unclear. V was trimmed by 5 bases and J by 1 base, leaving 20 bases between them. The CDR3 runs to 18 residues. CDR1 and CDR2 from the germline V gene are SEHNR and FQNEAQ (reference sequence). The CDR3, as DNA: TGTGCCAGCAGCCACACCAAATGGGGTGGCGTGAACACCGGGGAGCTGTTTTTT. Protein sequence: CASSHTKWGGVNTGELFF. Full variable domain (remainder filled in from reference TRBV7-9 and TRBJ2-2): DTGVSQNPRHKITKRGQNVTFRCDPISEHNRLYWYRQTLGQGPEFLTYFQNEAQLEKSRLLSDRFSAERPKGSFSTLEIQRTEQGDSAMYLCASSHTKWGGVNTGELFFGEGSRLTVL.

This clonotype was seen many times. J is TRBJ1-1 and V is TRBV6-5; a possible D gene is TRBD1 (5 bases). Between the trimmed V and J ends, which lost 2 bases and 7 bases, there was a span of 14 bases. The germline V gene encodes CDR1 MNHEY and CDR2 SVGAGI. The CDR3 loop spans 14 amino acids. The CDR3 region has the DNA TGTGCCAGCAGTTACACAAGGGTCGGGGGTGAAGCTTTCTTT. Translating it yields CASSYTRVGGEAFF.

The CDR3 region is CASSDTPQETQYF. DNA of the CDR3: TGCGCCAGCAGTGATACACCTCAAGAGACCCAGTACTTC. The V and J genes are TRBV5-1 and TRBJ2-5; no clear D. Germline lookup yields CDR1 SGHRS and CDR2 YFSETQ. Trimming removed 5 bases from V and 2 bases from J, with 10 bases in between. This CDR3 is 13 amino acids long. Full variable domain (outside the CDR3, taken from reference TRBV5-1 and TRBJ2-5): KAGVTQTPRYLIKTRGQQVTLSCSPISGHRSVSWYQQTPGQGLQFLFEYFSETQRNKGNFPGRFSGRQFSNSRSEMNVSTLELGDSALYLCASSDTPQETQYFGPGTRLLVL.

The chain couples TRBV15 to TRBJ2-5, with D perhaps TRBD2 (5 bases). CDR1 is LNHNV, CDR2 YYDKDF, per germline (reference sequence). Trimming shortened V by 1 base and J by 3 bases, and 12 bases separated the two germline ends. This CDR3 region has 15 residues. CDR3 sequence: CATSRGLGLEETQYF. The CDR3 coding sequence is TGTGCCACCAGCAGAGGCCTTGGACTTGAAGAGACCCAGTACTTC.

The CDR3 DNA is TGTGCTAGCCGTCCGAGGAGCGCGGACACCGGGGAGCTGTTTTTT. Translation gives CASRPRSADTGELFF. This chain joins TRBV7-7 and TRBJ2-2; D gene ambiguous. Germline CDR1 and CDR2: SSHAT and FNYEAQ (reference sequence). CDR3 size: 15 residues.

The V gene is TRBV11-3, the J gene TRBJ1-1, with 12 bases lining up with TRBD1. Trimming removed 4 bases from V and 8 bases from J; junction bases left unmatched: 11. The CDR3 has 16 amino acids. Germline CDR1 SGHNT, CDR2 YENEEA. DNA for the CDR3: TGTGCCAGCAGCTCCGGGACAGGGGGCGTTTTGTCCGAAGCTTTCTTT. This translates into CASSSGTGGVLSEAFF.

This clonotype has ten or more counts. The J gene is TRBJ1-5, the V gene TRBV30; D remains ambiguous. Trimming removed 4 bases at V and 2 bases at J, with 9 bases between. The CDR3 is made up of 13 amino acids. Germline CDR1 is GTSNPN and CDR2 is SVGIG (reference sequence). CDR3 bases: TGTGCCTGGACGCGGATGGGCAATCAGCCCCAGCATTTT. Protein: CAWTRMGNQPQHF.

This clonotype has at least ten counts. This chain joins TRBV4-1 and TRBJ2-2; 10 nucleotides agree with TRBD1. J gave up 6 bases and V 10 bases, and 11 bases lay outside the gene matches. CDR3 length equals 15 residues. Germline CDR1 reads MGHRA; CDR2 reads YSYEKL. The DNA of the CDR3 is TGCGCCACCGCCCCAGGACAGGGGGAGTCCGGGGAGCTGTTTTTT. Protein product: CATAPGQGESGELFF.

This clonotype was detected a few times. V gene TRBV19 combines with J gene TRBJ1-6; D not resolved. The V and J ends lost 4 bases and 7 bases respectively, with 8 bases between them. CDR3 length: 13 residues. Germline CDR1 LNHDA, CDR2 SQIVND (reference sequence). The CDR3 bases are TGTGCCAGTAGTAGAGCGGGAAATTCACCCCTCCACTTT. Translated, it gives CASSRAGNSPLHF. Full variable domain (rest looked up from reference TRBV19 and TRBJ1-6): DGGITQSPKYLFRKEGQNVTLSCEQNLNHDAMYWYRQDPGQGLRLIYYSQIVNDFQKGDIAEGYSVSREKKESFPLTVTSAQKNPTAFYLCASSRAGNSPLHFGNGTRLTVT.

The gene calls are TRBV6-1 and TRBJ1-4, with a tentative D call TRBD1 (5 bases). Germline V gene lookup returns CDR1 MNHNS and CDR2 SASEGT. Trimming cost V 8 bases and J 8 bases, with 21 bases left between them. CDR3 length: 15 residues. CDR3 loop: CASGRRRGRGEKLFF. As DNA, the CDR3 is TGTGCCAGCGGCCGAAGACGGGGCCGGGGGGAAAAACTGTTTTTT.

V gene TRBV7-9 combines with J gene TRBJ1-1; 9 nucleotides match TRBD1. The CDR3 totals 15 residues. J was trimmed by 6 bases and V by 3 bases; bases with no gene match: 8. Germline values: CDR1 SEHNR, CDR2 FQNEAQ (reference sequence). As DNA, the CDR3 is TGTGCCAGCAGCTTCCCCGGACAGGGGACCTCTGAAGCTTTCTTT. Translated, it gives CASSFPGQGTSEAFF.

The chain carries TRBV10-3 and TRBJ1-2; D not resolved. The length of the CDR3 is 14 residues. V lost 4 bases and J 3 bases, leaving 12 bases between the germline ends. The germline V gene encodes CDR1 ENHRY and CDR2 SYGVKD. CDR3 sequence (DNA): TGTGCCATCAGTGGAGACGGGTCCTACTATGGCTACACCTTC. It is translated as CAISGDGSYYGYTF.